This T cell receptor (beta chain) was captured by sequencing in a study of cytomegalovirus exposure and HLA in healthy donors. Deletions cut 8 bases from V and 0 bases from J, with 11 bases between. Per germline, CDR1 SGHAT and CDR2 FQNNGV. CDR3 length: 14 amino acids. PCR employed 60 Vbeta and 13 Jbeta primers. Produced via immunoSEQ multiplex PCR; TCRdb's table is partial and in-frame only. The repertoire table contains 130,000 or so clones. This sequence was found in a young woman in good health and CMV-seronegative. Source material: PBMCs. The chain employs TRBV11-2 and TRBJ2-1; perhaps TRBD2 as D (5 bases). This CDR3 is CASGGPPSYNEQFF. The CDR3 bases are TGTGCCAGCGGAGGACCCCCCTCCTACAATGAGCAGTTCTTC.